The 5 T cell receptor beta chains below all came from one sample that was sequenced in a study of Tregs in tolerant kidney transplant recipients. Only in-frame clones appear in the TCRdb table, and some are missing; sequencing was by immunoSEQ multiplex PCR. This table has over 50,000 clones, 80% to 90% appearing once. The sequencing here drew on Tregs from blood, taken before the transplant. These TCRs come from a human donor who received a combined kidney and bone marrow transplant.

The chain uses TRBV5-1 and TRBJ2-3; TRBD2 matches at 7 bases. CDR3 size: 15 residues. Germline loops: CDR1 SGHRS, CDR2 YFSETQ. V lost 3 bases to trimming and J lost 3 bases; unmatched junction nucleotides: 7. The CDR3: CASSYGAGDTDTQYF. DNA of the CDR3: TGCGCCAGCAGCTACGGGGCGGGGGATACAGATACGCAGTATTTT.

The chain uses TRBV6-1 and TRBJ1-1; D gene ambiguous. Per germline, CDR1 MNHNS and CDR2 SASEGT. V shed 5 bases and J shed 1 base, with 5 bases lying between them. CDR3 length equals 12 residues. CDR3 sequence reads: CASSPPNTEAFF. CDR3 DNA sequence: TGTGCCAGCAGTCCCCCGAACACTGAAGCTTTCTTT.

The V and J genes are TRBV9 and TRBJ2-2; unclear D gene. This CDR3 region has 15 residues. CDR1 is SGDLS, CDR2 YYNGEE, per germline. V lost 0 bases and J lost 7, with 13 bases in between. CDR3 region: CASSVATDTRGELFF. The CDR3 DNA reads as TGTGCCAGCAGCGTAGCTACAGACACCCGCGGGGAGCTGTTTTTT.

The genes are TRBV5-5 and TRBJ2-2; 9 bases map to TRBD2. The CDR3 is 16 residues long. V was clipped by 3 bases and J by 7 bases; unmatched bases: 10. Germline CDR1 is SGHKS and CDR2 is YYEKEE (reference sequence). The CDR3 reads CASSSPRGGAIGELFF. As DNA, the CDR3 is TGTGCCAGCAGCTCCCCCCGCGGGGGGGCCATCGGGGAGCTGTTTTTT. Together with reference TRBV5-5 and TRBJ2-2, the CDR3 gives the full variable domain: DAGVTQSPTHLIKTRGQQVTLRCSPISGHKSVSWYQQVLGQGPQFIFQYYEKEERGRGNFPDRFSARQFPNYSSELNVNALLLGDSALYLCASSSPRGGAIGELFFGEGSRLTVL.

J is TRBJ1-1 and V is TRBV5-4; a possible D gene is TRBD1 (6 bases). The CDR3 length is 14 residues. CDR1 SGHNT and CDR2 YYREEE come from the germline V gene (reference sequence). The germline V and J ends were trimmed by 0 bases and 5 bases, with 11 bases remaining between them. CDR3 in amino acids: CASSLEWTVTEAFF. CDR3 sequence (DNA): TGTGCCAGCAGCTTGGAATGGACAGTAACTGAAGCTTTCTTT.